This T cell receptor beta chain is from a study of T cells after yellow fever vaccination. V lost 7 bases to trimming and J lost 0 bases, with 8 bases between them. Germline CDR1 is SQVTM and CDR2 is ANQGSEA. This CDR3 spans 12 amino acids. TCRdb reanalysed the 5' RACE reads using MiXCR and keeps one entry per CDR3 protein. The sample has some 500,000 distinct CDR3 sequences, approximately 13% seen once; the top ten hold more than 13%. The origin of this receptor is a man aged 30 to 39 who received the YFV17D yellow fever vaccine. Sequences were derived from PBMCs, sampled on the day of the yellow fever booster vaccination. The J gene is TRBJ2-3, the V gene TRBV29-1; no clear D gene. For the CDR3, the DNA is TGCAGCGGAACAACTAGCACAGATACGCAGTATTTT. It codes for CSGTTSTDTQYF.